These 22 T cell receptor beta chains came from one sample sequenced in a study of identical twins. TCRdb passed the 5' RACE reads through MiXCR, listing each CDR3 protein once. The sample contains a few hundred thousand distinct CDR3 sequences, 13% to 15% of which appear only once. The same sample was also used in a study of yellow fever vaccine responses in identical twins.

Input material: CD4+ T cells sorted from blood. These receptors originate from a woman under 30 in good health.

This clonotype came up a few times. The chain is built from TRBV7-9 and TRBJ2-7, with 9 nucleotides matching TRBD1. Germline CDR1 SEHNR, CDR2 FQNEAQ (reference sequence). V lost 4 bases, J lost 5 bases, and 6 bases stayed unmatched. The CDR3 runs 14 residues. The CDR3 sequence is CASSWGQGGDEQYF. Written as DNA, the CDR3 is TGTGCCAGCAGCTGGGGACAGGGTGGGGACGAGCAGTACTTC.

This clonotype was detected only once. Being one base from a much bigger clone, this may be a read error. The chain has TRBV5-1 and TRBJ2-3; the D gene is possibly TRBD2 (5 bases). V was pared by 0 bases and J by 4 bases, with 9 bases between. The germline V gene encodes CDR1 SGHRS and CDR2 YFSETQ. The length of the CDR3 is 14 residues. The CDR3, as DNA: TGCGCCAGCAGCTTGGGTGGGAGCCCAGATACGCAGTATTTT. It yields the protein CASSLGGSPDTQYF.

This clonotype was observed a handful of times. The chain carries TRBV12-3 or TRBV12-4 and TRBJ1-1; 7 nucleotides line up with TRBD1. V was pared by 7 bases and J by 6 bases, with 17 bases of the junction left unmatched. The CDR3 spans 16 residues. This chain's CDR3 is CASNPPRGGYIAEAFF. The CDR3 DNA reads TGTGCCAGCAATCCGCCCAGGGGGGGCTATATTGCTGAAGCTTTCTTT.

V gene TRBV5-1 combines with J gene TRBJ1-6; D not certain. Germline CDR1 reads SGHRS; CDR2 reads YFSETQ. Trimming left V 0 bases short and J 6 bases short, with 10 bases between. CDR3 length: 15 amino acids. The CDR3 region is CASSLDDGLNSPLHF. CDR3 in DNA: TGCGCCAGCAGCTTGGATGACGGACTTAATTCACCCCTCCACTTT.

CDR3 in DNA: TGTGCCAGTAGTATAGATAGCCCAAAAGGACAGGCCCGGAGCTCCTACAATGAGCAGTTCTTC. It codes for CASSIDSPKGQARSSYNEQFF. The chain links TRBV19 to TRBJ2-1; TRBD1 matches at 7 bases. Germline CDR1 LNHDA, CDR2 SQIVND (reference sequence). Trimming cost V 0 bases and J 0 bases; bases outside gene matches: 17. The CDR3 is made up of 21 amino acids.

The chain carries TRBV18 and TRBJ2-3, with 9 bases aligning to TRBD1. This CDR3 is built from 18 residues. The ends lost 3 bases at V and 0 bases at J; junction bases unmatched: 10. Germline V lookup: CDR1 KGHSH, CDR2 LQKENI. The CDR3 DNA sequence: TGTGCCAGCTCACCTCCGGACAGGGGCCTTTTTAGCACAGATACGCAGTATTTT. It is translated as CASSPPDRGLFSTDTQYF.

This clonotype has at least ten counts. V usage is TRBV20-1 and J usage is TRBJ1-5, with 8 bases matching TRBD1. V lost 3 bases and J lost 3; bases outside the gene matches: 1. The CDR3 contains 13 residues. CDR1 is DFQATT, CDR2 SNEGSKA, per germline (reference sequence). CDR3 DNA sequence: TGCAGTGCTAGGACAGGGGACAATCAGCCCCAGCATTTT. Translated: CSARTGDNQPQHF.

This clonotype has just a few counts. The rearrangement joins TRBV4-3 to TRBJ2-7, with TRBD2 matching over 13 bases. CDR1 is LGHNA and CDR2 is YSLEER in the germline V gene. V shed 1 base and J 0 bases; nucleotides not matched to a gene: 12. The CDR3 extends over 20 amino acids. The CDR3 DNA is TGCGCCAGCAGCCAAGGGGCCGGGACTAGCGGGACAATCAGCTCCTACGAGCAGTACTTC. Protein sequence: CASSQGAGTSGTISSYEQYF.

This clonotype came up many times. The V and J genes are TRBV3-1 and TRBJ2-2; the D gene is possibly TRBD2 (6 bases). Trimming took off 4 bases at V and 0 bases at J, with 12 bases between the two ends. Per germline, CDR1 LGHDT and CDR2 YNNKEL (reference sequence). CDR3 size: 16 residues. CDR3 sequence (DNA): TGTGCCAGCAGCCGGCAAAGACTAGCGAACACCGGGGAGCTGTTTTTT. It is translated as CASSRQRLANTGELFF.

This clonotype was counted a few times. The chain has TRBV6-2 or TRBV6-3 and TRBJ2-3; 11 bases are a match to TRBD2. The CDR3 has 16 residues. Germline CDR1 MNHEY, CDR2 SVGEGT. The J segment lost 0 bases and the V segment lost 6 bases, leaving 5 bases of the junction unmatched. CDR3 sequence (DNA): TGTGCCAGCAGCTACGGGACTAGCGGTAGCACAGATACGCAGTATTTT. Translating gives CASSYGTSGSTDTQYF.

On this clonotype: Possible read error: a much larger clone is one base away. The CDR3 sequence is CASSLVSWRAYTDTQYF. CDR3 bases: TGTGCCAGCAGTTTAGTCAGTTGGAGGGCTTACACAGATACGCAGTATTTT. This chain connects TRBV12-3 or TRBV12-4 to TRBJ2-3, with D tentatively TRBD2 (6 bases). The CDR3 loop spans 17 amino acids. With 1 base removed from V and 2 bases from J, the gap between germline ends came to 16 bases.

This clonotype has just a few counts. The genes are TRBV20-1 and TRBJ2-7; 14 nucleotides align to TRBD2. The germline V gene has CDR1 DFQATT and CDR2 SNEGSKA (reference sequence). V dropped 0 bases and J dropped 3; count of bases not matched to a gene: 7. The CDR3 runs to 17 residues. The CDR3 bases are TGCAGTGCTAGAGATGGGGGACTAGCGGGAGTTTACTACGAGCAGTACTTC. Its protein product is CSARDGGLAGVYYEQYF.

This clonotype was recorded only once. This chain connects TRBV12-5 to TRBJ2-1, with D possibly matching TRBD2 (6 bases). Germline loops: CDR1 LGHNT, CDR2 FRNRAP. V lost 0 bases, J lost 6 bases, and 15 bases lay in between. The CDR3 extends over 16 amino acids. As DNA, the CDR3 is TGTGCTAGTGGTTTGGTACTTCAGGCGGAGGGCAATGAGCAGTTCTTC. It is translated as CASGLVLQAEGNEQFF. The full variable domain, completed using reference TRBV12-5 and TRBJ2-1, is DARVTQTPRHKVTEMGQEVTMRCQPILGHNTVFWYRQTMMQGLELLAYFRNRAPLDDSGMPKDRFSAEMPDATLATLKIQPSEPRDSAVYFCASGLVLQAEGNEQFFGPGTRLTVL.

The chain recombines TRBV2 with TRBJ2-2; 8 bases line up with TRBD1. The CDR3 consists of 15 residues. Germline CDR1 SNHLY, CDR2 FYNNEI. With 6 bases clipped from V and 3 bases from J, the junction kept 6 bases outside the gene matches. CDR3 DNA: TGTGCCAGCAGCGGGACAGGCAAGGACACCGGGGAGCTGTTTTTT. It translates to CASSGTGKDTGELFF.

The table lists this clonotype with a few counts. The chain has TRBV6-5 and TRBJ2-3, with D unclear. Germline loops: CDR1 MNHEY, CDR2 SVGAGI. Trimming took off 6 bases at V and 2 bases at J, with 12 bases between the two ends. This CDR3 is built from 14 residues. The DNA for the CDR3 is TGTGCCAGCAGGTACGAGACTCTCACAGATACGCAGTATTTT. Amino acid sequence: CASRYETLTDTQYF.

This clonotype was detected only a few times. The gene calls are TRBV20-1 and TRBJ1-5; the D gene is possibly TRBD1 (5 bases). The ends were cut back, 0 bases at V and 4 bases at J, with 13 bases in the middle. The CDR3 consists of 15 residues. Germline CDR1 and CDR2: DFQATT and SNEGSKA (reference sequence). The CDR3 coding sequence is TGCAGTGCTAGAGATAGCCAGGGCCAAAATCAGCCCCAGCATTTT. Translation gives CSARDSQGQNQPQHF.

This clonotype has at least ten counts. The chain links TRBV18 to TRBJ2-4; maybe TRBD1 (5 bases). The V and J ends lost 2 bases and 3 bases respectively, with 11 bases between them. There are 15 residues in the CDR3. From germline, CDR1 is KGHSH and CDR2 LQKENI. The CDR3 sequence: CASSPETVVKNIQYF. CDR3 coding DNA: TGTGCCAGCTCACCAGAGACAGTTGTCAAAAACATTCAGTACTTC.

This clonotype showed up many times. The V gene is TRBV7-2, the J gene TRBJ1-5; a weak D match, TRBD1 (6 bases). The CDR3 contains 15 residues. Trimming took off 5 bases at V and 1 base at J, with 12 bases between the two ends. Germline V lookup: CDR1 SGHTA, CDR2 FQGNSA. The CDR3 region is CASSLGGGSNQPQHF. The CDR3, as DNA: TGTGCCAGCAGCCTGGGAGGGGGGAGCAATCAGCCCCAGCATTTT.

There are a few counts of this clonotype. J is TRBJ2-5 and V is TRBV19; TRBD2 is a possible D gene (6 bases). V was shortened by 5 bases and J by 5 bases, with 9 bases between the two germline ends. Per germline, CDR1 LNHDA and CDR2 SQIVND (reference sequence). The CDR3 spans 12 residues. The CDR3, as DNA: TGTGCCAGTAGTGGGGGGTGGGAGACCCAGTACTTC. As protein: CASSGGWETQYF.

The V call is TRBV5-5, the J call TRBJ2-3, with 7 nucleotides matching TRBD2. The CDR3 runs to 16 residues. From germline, CDR1 is SGHKS and CDR2 YYEKEE (reference sequence). With 3 bases clipped from V and 0 bases from J, the junction kept 7 bases outside the gene matches. CDR3 amino acids: CASSSGARGSTDTQYF. Written as DNA, the CDR3 is TGTGCCAGCAGCTCCGGGGCGCGGGGGAGCACAGATACGCAGTATTTT. The full variable domain, rest sourced from reference TRBV5-5 and TRBJ2-3, is DAGVTQSPTHLIKTRGQQVTLRCSPISGHKSVSWYQQVLGQGPQFIFQYYEKEERGRGNFPDRFSARQFPNYSSELNVNALLLGDSALYLCASSSGARGSTDTQYFGPGTRLTVL.

The chain employs TRBV11-2 and TRBJ1-5, with 9 bases lining up with TRBD1. There are 15 residues in the CDR3. Germline V gives CDR1 SGHAT, CDR2 FQNNGV. V lost 1 base and J lost 8; bases outside the gene matches: 6. CDR3 in DNA: TGTGCCAGCAGCTTAGGGGACAGGGTAAGAGAGCCCCAGCATTTT. Protein product: CASSLGDRVREPQHF.

In this sample, this clonotype turned up a few times. The rearrangement joins TRBV2 to TRBJ2-1; the D call may be TRBD1 or TRBD2 (6 bases each). The CDR3 totals 16 residues. The germline V gene encodes CDR1 SNHLY and CDR2 FYNNEI. The V end was cut by 8 bases, the J end by 12 bases, with 29 bases between. The CDR3 is CASSGGPRPFIPWQFF. CDR3 DNA: TGTGCCAGCTCTGGGGGGCCAAGGCCATTTATCCCGTGGCAGTTCTTC.